The sequence of this T cell receptor (beta chain) was determined in a study of identical twins. TCRdb re-derived calls from the 5' RACE reads in MiXCR, one entry per CDR3 protein. Here the sample spans 200,000 to 300,000 distinct CDR3 sequences, about 7% being singletons. V lost 6 bases and J lost 3, with 11 bases in between. CDR3 length: 13 residues. Study results and caveats: Out-of-frame TCR alpha sharing observed in monozygotic twins exceeded model estimates. An excess of low generation probability was shown by twin-shared out-of-frame alpha sequences.

All donors were healthy, and all were Caucasian. Many counts were recorded for this clonotype. As yet, its antigen is unknown. A further study also used this sample, focusing on yellow fever vaccine responses in identical twins. That work states: Reported findings indicate that twins' vaccine T cell responses seemed partially convergent, partially personalized.

Sequencing used memory (CD45RO+) T cells sorted from blood. The TCR sequence derives from a woman younger than 35 in good health. The genes are TRBV12-3 or TRBV12-4 and TRBJ1-2; TRBD1 is a possible D gene (5 bases). The CDR3 here is CASSAGTDYGYTF. The CDR3 nucleotides read TGTGCCAGCAGCGCAGGGACCGACTATGGCTACACCTTC.